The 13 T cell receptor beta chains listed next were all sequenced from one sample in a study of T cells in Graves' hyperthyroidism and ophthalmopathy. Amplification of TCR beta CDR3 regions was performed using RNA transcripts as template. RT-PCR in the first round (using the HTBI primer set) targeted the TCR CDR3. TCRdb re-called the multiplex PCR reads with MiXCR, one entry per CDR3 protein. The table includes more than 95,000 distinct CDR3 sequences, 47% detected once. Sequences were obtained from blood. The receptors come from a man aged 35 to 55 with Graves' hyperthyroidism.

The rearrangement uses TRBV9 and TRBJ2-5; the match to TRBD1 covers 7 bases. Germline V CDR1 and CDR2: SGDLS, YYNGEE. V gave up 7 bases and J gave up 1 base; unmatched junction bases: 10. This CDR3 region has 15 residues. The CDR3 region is CASSLLGQLQETQYF. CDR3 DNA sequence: TGTGCCAGCTCACTCTTGGGACAGCTCCAAGAGACCCAGTACTTC.

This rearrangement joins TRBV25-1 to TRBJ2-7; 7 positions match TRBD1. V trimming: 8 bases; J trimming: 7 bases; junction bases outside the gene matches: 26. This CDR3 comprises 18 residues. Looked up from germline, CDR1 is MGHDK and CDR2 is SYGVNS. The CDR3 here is CASAPSSGGKTFYVEQYF. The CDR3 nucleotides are TGTGCCAGCGCCCCTTCCTCAGGGGGAAAAACCTTCTATGTGGAGCAGTACTTC.

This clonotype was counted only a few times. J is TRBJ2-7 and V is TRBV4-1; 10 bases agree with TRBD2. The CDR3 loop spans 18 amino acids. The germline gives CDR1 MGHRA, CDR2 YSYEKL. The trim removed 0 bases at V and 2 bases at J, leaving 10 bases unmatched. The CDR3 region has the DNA TGCGCCAGCAGCCAAGAAATCCCCCCTAGCGGGGGTGCCTACGAGCAGTACTTC. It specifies CASSQEIPPSGGAYEQYF.

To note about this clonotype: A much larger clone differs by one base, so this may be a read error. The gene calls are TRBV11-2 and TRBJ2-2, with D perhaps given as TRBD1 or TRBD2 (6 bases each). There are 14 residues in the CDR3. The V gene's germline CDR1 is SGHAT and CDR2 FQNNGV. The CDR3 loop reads CASSRTGFAGGLFF. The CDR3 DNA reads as TGTGCCAGCAGCCGTACAGGGTTTGCCGGGGGGCTGTTTTTT.

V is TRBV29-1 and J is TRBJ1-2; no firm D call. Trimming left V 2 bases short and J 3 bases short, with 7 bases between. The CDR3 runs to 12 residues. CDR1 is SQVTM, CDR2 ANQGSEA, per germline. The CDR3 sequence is CSVEIGYYGYTF. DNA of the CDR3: TGCAGCGTTGAAATAGGATACTATGGCTACACCTTC.

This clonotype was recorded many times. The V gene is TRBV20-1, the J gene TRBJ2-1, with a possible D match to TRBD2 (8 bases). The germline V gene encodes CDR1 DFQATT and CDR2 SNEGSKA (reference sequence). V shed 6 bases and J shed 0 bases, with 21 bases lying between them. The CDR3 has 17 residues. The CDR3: CSAGDSGGLSSYNEQFF. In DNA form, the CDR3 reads TGCAGTGCCGGGGACAGCGGGGGCCTATCCTCCTACAATGAGCAGTTCTTC.

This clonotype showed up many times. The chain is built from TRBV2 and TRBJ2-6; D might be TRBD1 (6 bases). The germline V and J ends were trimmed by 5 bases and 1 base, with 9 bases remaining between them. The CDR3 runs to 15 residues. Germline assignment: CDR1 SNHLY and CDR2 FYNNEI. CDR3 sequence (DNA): TGTGCCAGCAGTACCGGGACATCTGGGGCCAACGTCCTGACTTTC. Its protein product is CASSTGTSGANVLTF.

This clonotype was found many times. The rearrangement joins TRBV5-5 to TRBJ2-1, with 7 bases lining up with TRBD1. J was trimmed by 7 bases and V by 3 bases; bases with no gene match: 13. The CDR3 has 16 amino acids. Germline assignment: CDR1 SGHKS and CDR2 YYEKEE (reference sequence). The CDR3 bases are TGTGCCAGCAGCTCTATAGACAGGACAGGAAAAAATGAGCAGTTCTTC. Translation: CASSSIDRTGKNEQFF. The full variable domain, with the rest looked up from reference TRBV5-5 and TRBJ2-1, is DAGVTQSPTHLIKTRGQQVTLRCSPISGHKSVSWYQQVLGQGPQFIFQYYEKEERGRGNFPDRFSARQFPNYSSELNVNALLLGDSALYLCASSSIDRTGKNEQFFGPGTRLTVL.

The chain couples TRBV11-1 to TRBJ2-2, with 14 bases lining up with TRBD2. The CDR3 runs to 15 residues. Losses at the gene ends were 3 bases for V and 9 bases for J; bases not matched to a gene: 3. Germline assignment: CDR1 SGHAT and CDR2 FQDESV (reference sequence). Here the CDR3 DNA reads TGTGCCAGCAGCTTGGGACTAGCGGGAGCAAGGGAGCTGTTTTTT. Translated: CASSLGLAGARELFF.

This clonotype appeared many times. The CDR3 loop is CASSLDTQETQYF. CDR3 bases: TGTGCCAGCAGCTTAGACACCCAAGAGACCCAGTACTTC. This chain links TRBV11-3 with TRBJ2-5; D gene ambiguous. Trimming removed 0 bases at V and 1 base at J, with 3 bases between. The CDR3 has 13 residues. Per germline, CDR1 SGHNT and CDR2 YENEEA.

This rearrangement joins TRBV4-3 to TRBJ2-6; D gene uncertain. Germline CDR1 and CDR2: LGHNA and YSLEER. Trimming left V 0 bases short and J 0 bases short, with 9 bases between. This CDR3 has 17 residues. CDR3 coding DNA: TGCGCCAGCAGCCAAGATAGTTGGACCTCTGGGGCCAACGTCCTGACTTTC. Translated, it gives CASSQDSWTSGANVLTF.

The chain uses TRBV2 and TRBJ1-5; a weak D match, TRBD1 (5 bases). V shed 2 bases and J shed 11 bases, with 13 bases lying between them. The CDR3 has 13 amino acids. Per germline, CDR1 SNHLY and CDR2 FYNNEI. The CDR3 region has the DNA TGTGCCAGCAGTGAAATCGGGGGAGAGACCCAGCATTTT. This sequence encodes CASSEIGGETQHF.

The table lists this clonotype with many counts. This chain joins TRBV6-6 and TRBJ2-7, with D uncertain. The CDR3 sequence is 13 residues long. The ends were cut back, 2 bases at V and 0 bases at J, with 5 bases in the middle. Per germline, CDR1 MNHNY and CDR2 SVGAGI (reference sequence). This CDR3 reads CASSYDISYEQYF. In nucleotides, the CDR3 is TGTGCCAGCAGTTACGACATCTCCTACGAGCAGTACTTC.